The clone carrying this T cell receptor (beta chain) was found a few times. Its antigen is unidentified. The data were obtained in a study of T cells in Graves' hyperthyroidism and ophthalmopathy. Study-wide findings and caveats: By a 13 V-J model, ophthalmopathy was set apart from stable hyperthyroidism. For ophthalmopathy, model prediction preceded onset by a median about 6 months.

Exclusion criteria comprised uncontrolled infection, other autoimmune disease, pregnancy or lactation. PBMCs were derived from roughly 10 ml fresh peripheral blood. The ends lost 5 bases at V and 8 bases at J; junction bases unmatched: 6. Germline V gene lookup returns CDR1 SGHTS and CDR2 YDEGEE. CDR3 size: 13 residues. TCR beta CDR3 regions were amplified from RNA transcripts. When the TCR CDR3 underwent first-round RT-PCR, the HTBI primer set was used. TCRdb recomputed calls from the multiplex PCR reads with MiXCR, one row per CDR3 protein. The sample gives about 600,000 distinct CDR3 sequences, 12% to 15% of which show up once; around 7% is in the top ten.

The sequencing input was blood. The receptor was isolated from a woman aged 18-29 years with Graves' ophthalmopathy. V gene TRBV5-8 combines with J gene TRBJ1-5, with 8 positions matching TRBD1. CDR3 DNA: TGTGCCAGCAGACCGGACAGGGCAGAGCCCCAGCATTTT. Its protein product is CASRPDRAEPQHF.